Below are 23 T cell receptor beta chains sequenced from a single sample in a study of T cell clones after liver transplantation. Assay: immunoSEQ multiplex PCR; the TCRdb copy retains only in-frame clones and omits some. The table includes 40,000 to 55,000 clones, 86% detected once. Sequencing used CD4+ T cells from blood, obtained 24 months after liver transplant. These TCRs come from a human patient who received a liver transplant. The T cells may partly be graft donor cells.

The gene calls are TRBV29-1 and TRBJ1-1; D possibly corresponds to TRBD1 (6 bases). Trimming shortened V by 2 bases and J by 5 bases, and 9 bases separated the two germline ends. This CDR3 is 12 amino acids long. Germline CDR1 is SQVTM and CDR2 is ANQGSEA. DNA for the CDR3: TGCAGCGTTGAAAGGGGGAGGACTGAAGCTTTCTTT. Amino acids: CSVERGRTEAFF.

This rearrangement joins TRBV6-5 to TRBJ2-7; a possible D gene is TRBD1 (6 bases). The V end was cut by 6 bases, the J end by 5 bases, with 20 bases between. The CDR3 is 15 amino acids. Germline-derived CDR1 and CDR2 are MNHEY and SVGAGI. CDR3 coding DNA: TGTGCCAGCAGCGAGGTAGGGGGTACCAGTGACGAGCAGTACTTC. Protein: CASSEVGGTSDEQYF.

The chain links TRBV14 to TRBJ2-7; no clear D gene. Germline CDR1 is SGHDN and CDR2 is FVKESK. Trimming removed 6 bases at V and 4 bases at J, with 13 bases between. This CDR3 comprises 13 residues. The CDR3 nucleotides read TGTGCCAGCAGTTACATTCCTTTATACGAGCAGTACTTC. Translating it yields CASSYIPLYEQYF. The full variable domain, with the rest looked up from reference TRBV14 and TRBJ2-7, is EAGVTQFPSHSVIEKGQTVTLRCDPISGHDNLYWYRRVMGKEIKFLLHFVKESKQDESGMPNNRFLAERTGGTYSTLKVQPAELEDSGVYFCASSYIPLYEQYFGPGTRLTVT.

The rearrangement uses TRBV19 and TRBJ1-5, with unresolved D. This CDR3 contains 17 residues. CDR1 is LNHDA, CDR2 SQIVND, per germline (reference sequence). V was pared by 4 bases and J by 9 bases, with 25 bases between. The CDR3 protein is CASSTYKRLMISLPQHF. The CDR3 DNA reads TGTGCCAGTAGTACCTACAAACGTTTAATGATAAGTTTGCCCCAGCATTTT.

The chain has TRBV5-1 and TRBJ1-1, with D possibly TRBD1 on 5 matching bases. This CDR3 comprises 14 residues. The germline V gene has CDR1 SGHRS and CDR2 YFSETQ. V was pared by 0 bases and J by 4 bases, with 10 bases between. The chain's CDR3 is CASSLDGGGTEAFF. DNA for the CDR3: TGCGCCAGCAGCTTGGACGGGGGAGGCACTGAAGCTTTCTTT.

The rearrangement joins TRBV27 to TRBJ1-6, with a possible D match to TRBD1 (5 bases). V lost 8 bases and J 4 bases, leaving 12 bases between the germline ends. The CDR3 length is 14 residues. Germline CDR1 MNHEY, CDR2 SMNVEV (reference sequence). CDR3 residues: CASHMGGYNSPLHF. CDR3 nucleotide sequence: TGTGCCAGCCACATGGGGGGGTATAATTCACCCCTCCACTTT.

J is TRBJ2-1 and V is TRBV4-2; D not certain. The germline CDR1 and CDR2 sequences are LGHNA and YNFKEQ. The CDR3 consists of 15 residues. V was clipped by 2 bases and J by 0 bases, with 8 bases between them. In DNA form, the CDR3 reads TGTGCCAGCAGCCAACCCATGAGCTCCTACAATGAGCAGTTCTTC. Its translation is CASSQPMSSYNEQFF.

The rearrangement links TRBV6-5 to TRBJ2-7; D is undetermined. This CDR3 is 11 amino acids long. The germline V gene has CDR1 MNHEY and CDR2 SVGAGI. The V gene lost 6 bases and the J gene lost 5 bases, with 8 bases spanning the gap. CDR3 DNA: TGTGCCAGCAGAAACGTCCACGAGCAGTACTTC. It specifies CASRNVHEQYF.

A single count supports this clone. The gene calls are TRBV23-1 and TRBJ1-2; D is uncertain. TRBV23-1 is an open reading frame whose function is uncertain. The CDR3 has 16 amino acids. Trimming shortened V by 0 bases and J by 2 bases, and 13 bases separated the two germline ends. The CDR3 DNA reads TGCGCCAGCAGTCAATCGAATGACTTATCAAACTATGGCTACACCTTC. Translating it yields CASSQSNDLSNYGYTF.

This chain links TRBV4-3 with TRBJ1-2; D is undetermined. V was trimmed by 0 bases and J by 0 bases, leaving 8 bases between them. The CDR3 sequence is 15 residues long. Germline values: CDR1 LGHNA, CDR2 YSLEER. Here the CDR3 reads CASSQDVLANYGYTF. The DNA for the CDR3 is TGCGCCAGCAGCCAAGATGTGTTAGCTAACTATGGCTACACCTTC.

The chain is built from TRBV28 and TRBJ2-4, with D possibly being TRBD1 (6 bases). The V end lost 1 base, the J end lost 2 bases, and 21 bases lay between the germline ends. The CDR3 sequence is 19 residues long. Germline lookup yields CDR1 MDHEN and CDR2 SYDVKM. DNA for the CDR3: TGTGCCAGCAGTTTATTCTCACTCCGGGACACCTTACCCAAAAACATTCAGTACTTC. It is translated as CASSLFSLRDTLPKNIQYF.

The gene calls are TRBV5-1 and TRBJ1-1; possible D gene TRBD1, 6 bases. The CDR3 is made up of 15 amino acids. Germline loops: CDR1 SGHRS, CDR2 YFSETQ. Trimming shortened V by 4 bases and J by 3 bases, and 16 bases separated the two germline ends. CDR3 coding DNA: TGCGCCAGCAGCCTAGACGGACAGTCGTACACTGAAGCTTTCTTT. Translating it yields CASSLDGQSYTEAFF.

This clone occurred once. V gene TRBV12-5 combines with J gene TRBJ1-1; 11 bases line up with TRBD1. The CDR3 is 15 residues long. The J segment lost 9 bases and the V segment lost 4 bases, leaving 10 bases of the junction unmatched. Germline V CDR1 and CDR2: LGHNT, FRNRAP. In nucleotides, the CDR3 is TGTGCTAGTGGTTCCGGGACAGGGGGGCCTCGTCAAGCTTTCTTT. Protein: CASGSGTGGPRQAFF.

This clone has only one observation. The chain couples TRBV10-1 to TRBJ1-1, with D hard to call. The CDR3 is 14 residues long. CDR1 and CDR2 from the germline V gene are WNHNN and SYGVQD (reference sequence). V lost 11 bases to trimming and J lost 5 bases, with 21 bases between them. This CDR3 reads CASKPAMDGTEAFF. The DNA for the CDR3 is TGCGCCTCGAAACCGGCCATGGATGGGACTGAAGCTTTCTTT.

J is TRBJ1-2 and V is TRBV15; 10 bases align to TRBD1. Germline CDR1 is LNHNV and CDR2 is YYDKDF (reference sequence). After removal of 1 base from V and 1 base from J, the junction contained 9 bases not matched to a gene. The CDR3 is 18 amino acids. CDR3 sequence reads: CATSRAGQGRSRNYGYTF. CDR3 sequence (DNA): TGTGCCACCAGCAGAGCGGGACAGGGGCGCTCCCGTAACTATGGCTACACCTTC.

The gene calls are TRBV5-1 and TRBJ2-7; D uncertain. Per germline, CDR1 SGHRS and CDR2 YFSETQ. The CDR3 contains 14 residues. V dropped 2 bases and J dropped 2 bases, with 11 bases sitting between them. CDR3 amino acids: CASSFGSSAYEQYF. DNA of the CDR3: TGCGCCAGCAGCTTTGGCAGCTCAGCCTACGAGCAGTACTTC.

The chain couples TRBV6-1 to TRBJ2-3; D may be TRBD2 (6 bases). V was cut by 3 bases and J by 5 bases, with 9 bases left in between. CDR1 MNHNS and CDR2 SASEGT come from the germline V gene. This CDR3 contains 13 residues. The CDR3 DNA reads TGTGCCAGCAGTGACGGGAGCGTAGATACGCAGTATTTT. Encoded protein: CASSDGSVDTQYF.

The V gene is TRBV5-1, the J gene TRBJ2-3, with a possible D match to TRBD2 (6 bases). Trimming removed 2 bases at V and 5 bases at J, with 12 bases between. Germline-derived CDR1 and CDR2 are SGHRS and YFSETQ. This CDR3 is built from 14 residues. The chain's CDR3 is CASSLGLGGDTQYF. The CDR3 bases are TGCGCCAGCAGCTTAGGTTTGGGGGGAGATACGCAGTATTTT.

This clone showed up just a few times. The rearrangement joins TRBV15 to TRBJ2-5, with 8 positions matching TRBD2. Trimming took 0 bases from V and 4 from J; bases not matched to a gene: 4. Germline-derived CDR1 and CDR2 are LNHNV and YYDKDF (reference sequence). The CDR3 runs to 15 residues. The CDR3 loop is CATSRDSLAGETQYF. The CDR3 DNA reads as TGTGCCACCAGCAGAGATTCCCTAGCGGGAGAGACCCAGTACTTC.

V usage is TRBV10-3 and J usage is TRBJ1-2; 7 nucleotides align to TRBD1. This CDR3 is built from 12 residues. Germline trimming cut 6 bases from V and 4 bases from J; bases unmatched to any gene: 2. Germline V gene lookup returns CDR1 ENHRY and CDR2 SYGVKD. The CDR3 loop is CAIRRDSYGYTF. The CDR3 DNA reads as TGTGCCATCAGGCGGGACAGCTATGGCTACACCTTC.

This chain uses TRBV5-1 with TRBJ2-3; TRBD2 aligns across 16 bases. CDR1 and CDR2 from the germline V gene are SGHRS and YFSETQ. After removal of 2 bases from V and 3 bases from J, the junction contained 15 bases not matched to a gene. The CDR3 has 21 amino acids. The CDR3 here is CASSFFPGLAGGPGWTDTQYF. In DNA, the CDR3 is TGCGCCAGCAGCTTTTTTCCGGGACTAGCGGGGGGGCCAGGATGGACAGATACGCAGTATTTT.

This sequence joins TRBV10-3 and TRBJ1-5, with no clear D. V lost 10 bases, J lost 3 bases, and 10 bases lay in between. The CDR3 loop spans 12 amino acids. Germline V gene sequence: CDR1 ENHRY, CDR2 SYGVKD. In nucleotides, the CDR3 is TGTGCCAGCGGACTCGACAATCAGCCCCAGCATTTT. It codes for CASGLDNQPQHF.

The chain's CDR3 is CASSEHRAGETQYF. In DNA form, the CDR3 reads TGTGCCAGCAGTGAGCACAGGGCGGGGGAGACCCAGTACTTC. V usage is TRBV6-1 and J usage is TRBJ2-5; D may be TRBD1 or TRBD2 (6 bases each). CDR3 length: 14 amino acids. Germline-derived CDR1 and CDR2 are MNHNS and SASEGT. Trimming removed 3 bases at V and 5 bases at J, with 13 bases between.